Below are 9 T cell receptor beta chains sequenced from a single sample in a study of T cell responses to AZD1222 COVID-19 vaccine. Sequencing was performed with immunoSEQ multiplex PCR; in TCRdb, only in-frame clones are kept and a portion is missing. Altogether 150,000 to 200,000 clones are present, approximately 95% being singletons, with the ten largest covering approximately 4%. The specimen comprised peripheral blood, sampled on day 0 of AZD1222 vaccination. The receptors come from an adult in good health.

V gene TRBV2 combines with J gene TRBJ1-5; unclear D gene. Per germline, CDR1 SNHLY and CDR2 FYNNEI. This CDR3 is built from 14 residues. V lost 2 bases to trimming and J lost 3 bases, with 8 bases between them. The CDR3 bases are TGTGCCAGCAGTGAATACGGCTCCAATCAGCCCCAGCATTTT. Its translation: CASSEYGSNQPQHF.

The chain has TRBV7-7 and TRBJ2-1; 10 positions match TRBD2. CDR1 and CDR2 from the germline V gene are SSHAT and FNYEAQ (reference sequence). After removal of 2 bases from V and 4 bases from J, the junction contained 5 bases not matched to a gene. CDR3 size: 16 residues. CDR3 in amino acids: CASSLRRTSGYNEQFF. Written as DNA, the CDR3 is TGTGCCAGCAGCTTACGAAGGACTAGCGGTTACAATGAGCAGTTCTTC.

This chain joins TRBV12-3 or TRBV12-4 and TRBJ2-7; D remains ambiguous. The CDR3 runs to 11 residues. V lost 3 bases, J lost 12 bases, and 12 bases lay in between. The CDR3 DNA reads TGTGCCAGCAGTTTTGGCGGCCGCGCGTACTTC. This translates into CASSFGGRAYF.

The chain recombines TRBV11-3 with TRBJ2-7, with D hard to call. The CDR3 extends over 11 amino acids. Trimming stripped 5 bases from V and 5 bases from J, with 7 bases between. Germline V gene data show CDR1 as SGHNT and CDR2 as YENEEA. As DNA, the CDR3 is TGTGCCAGCAGCGACTTCCACGAGCAGTACTTC. This codes for CASSDFHEQYF.

This chain links TRBV5-1 with TRBJ2-1; D gene unclear. CDR1 is SGHRS and CDR2 is YFSETQ in the germline V gene. Between the trimmed V and J ends, which lost 0 bases and 0 bases, there was a span of 10 bases. The CDR3 covers 16 residues. CDR3 sequence reads: CASSLVQASSYNEQFF. Here the CDR3 DNA reads TGCGCCAGCAGCTTGGTGCAGGCGAGCTCCTACAATGAGCAGTTCTTC. Based on the CDR3 plus reference TRBV5-1 and TRBJ2-1, the full variable domain is KAGVTQTPRYLIKTRGQQVTLSCSPISGHRSVSWYQQTPGQGLQFLFEYFSETQRNKGNFPGRFSGRQFSNSRSEMNVSTLELGDSALYLCASSLVQASSYNEQFFGPGTRLTVL.

The sample holds one count of this clone. The chain carries TRBV12-3 or TRBV12-4 and TRBJ1-3; 7 bases agree with TRBD1. This CDR3 is 13 amino acids long. Trimming took 5 bases from V and 4 from J; bases not matched to a gene: 2. The CDR3 here is CASSRDSGNTIYF. CDR3 DNA sequence: TGTGCCAGCAGTCGGGACAGCGGAAACACCATATATTTT.

This rearrangement joins TRBV29-1 to TRBJ1-1; 9 bases fit TRBD1. The CDR3 consists of 12 residues. V shed 7 bases, J shed 2 bases, and the junction held 2 bases outside the gene matches. Germline V lookup: CDR1 SQVTM, CDR2 ANQGSEA. The DNA for the CDR3 is TGCAGCGCCACAGGGGGCAACACTGAAGCTTTCTTT. Its protein is CSATGGNTEAFF.

The chain combines TRBV28 with TRBJ1-4, with a weak D call TRBD1 (6 bases). Germline V lookup: CDR1 MDHEN, CDR2 SYDVKM. Trimming cost V 5 bases and J 14 bases, with 15 bases left between them. The CDR3 is 12 residues long. DNA for the CDR3: TGTGCCAGCAGTCAACAGGACAGCATCCTGTTTTTT. Protein product: CASSQQDSILFF.

The rearrangement links TRBV27 to TRBJ2-1; no definite D call. Germline V gives CDR1 MNHEY, CDR2 SMNVEV (reference sequence). CDR3 size: 19 residues. The V end was cut by 2 bases, the J end by 0 bases, with 20 bases between. The CDR3 is CASSLDPYGSLSSYNEQFF. The DNA for the CDR3 is TGTGCCAGCAGTTTAGACCCCTACGGCAGCCTAAGCTCCTACAATGAGCAGTTCTTC.